The rows below give T cell receptor beta chains drawn from one sample of a study of T cell repertoires in cytomegalovirus infection. TCRdb recomputed calls from the reads with MiXCR, one row per CDR3 protein. This sample has around 450,000 distinct CDR3 sequences, with approximately 10% found just once. The sample was PBMCs. The origin of the receptors is a human donor in good health (CMV status not recorded). Some clones in this sample may be carry-over from other donors' samples. CDR3s include the opening cysteine and the closing phenylalanine or tryptophan. The D gene is left open where the match is weak. The listing skips clone size in some rows; elsewhere it reads once, few, many or a size class.

>many|TRBV6-1|NA|TRBJ2-3
TGTGCCAGCAGTGGCAGAGACAGGAGAACAGATACGCAGTATTTT
CASSGRDRRTDTQYF
>many|TRBV28|NA|TRBJ2-2
TGTGCCAGCAGTACCCGATACGGAGAGCTGTTTTTT
CASSTRYGELFF
>NA|TRBV7-9|NA|TRBJ2-1
TGTGCCAGCAGCTTAGCGGGAAAGTTATACAATGAGCAGTTCTTC
CASSLAGKLYNEQFF
>many|TRBV5-1|NA|TRBJ1-1
TGCGCCAGCAGCGTCCCCCCGAACACTGAAGCTTTCTTT
CASSVPPNTEAFF
>many|TRBV3-1|TRBD1|TRBJ2-1
TGTGCCAGCAGCCAATCCTCCGCAGGGGGACGGCAGTTCTTC
CASSQSSAGGRQFF
>many|TRBV6-5|NA|TRBJ1-6
TGTGCCAGCAGTCAGAGGGATAATTCACCCCTCCACTTT
CASSQRDNSPLHF
>many|TRBV12-3/TRBV12-4|NA|TRBJ1-5
TGTGCCAGCAGTCCCGGGGGGACTTATAGCAATCAGCCCCAGCATTTT
CASSPGGTYSNQPQHF
>few|TRBV2|NA|TRBJ1-3
TGTGCCAGCAGGACAGAGGCCTCTGGAAACACCATATATTTT
CASRTEASGNTIYF
>many|TRBV7-3|NA|TRBJ2-1
TGTGCCAGCAGCTCCCGCCTGGACAATGAGCAGTTCTTC
CASSSRLDNEQFF
>many|TRBV7-9|TRBD1|TRBJ2-7
TGTGCCAGCAGCGAAGGGGGCAGGGAGCAGTACTTC
CASSEGGREQYF
>many|TRBV7-9|NA|TRBJ1-2
TGTGCCAGCAGCTCTACGACATACCCTCATGGCTACACCTTC
CASSSTTYPHGYTF
>NA|TRBV28|NA|TRBJ1-2
TGTGCCAGCAGTTTGGGTGCCTCTAACTATGGCTACACCTTC
CASSLGASNYGYTF
>NA|TRBV14|NA|TRBJ2-1
TGTGCCAGCAGCCAAGATAGGAGTGGGTGGGATGAGCAGTTCTTC
CASSQDRSGWDEQFF
>many|TRBV20-1|NA|TRBJ2-6
TGCAGTGCTAGACCTTCGACCAGCAACTCTGGGGCCAACGTCCTGACTTTC
CSARPSTSNSGANVLTF
>many|TRBV12-3/TRBV12-4|NA|TRBJ2-7
TGTGCCAGCAGCCCCGGACAGTTCAACGAGCAGTACTTC
CASSPGQFNEQYF
>many|TRBV7-9|NA|TRBJ1-2
TGTGCCAGCGAAGCACCCCAGACCAACTATGGCTACACCTTC
CASEAPQTNYGYTF
>few|TRBV6-1|TRBD2|TRBJ2-3
TGTGCCAGCAGTGAACCCCCCGGGGGACTAGCGGGGGGGCTGGGCACAGATACGCAGTATTTT
CASSEPPGGLAGGLGTDTQYF
>NA|TRBV5-1|TRBD2|TRBJ2-7
TGCGCCAGCAGCTTGACTAGCGGGAGCTTCCACGAGCAGTACTTC
CASSLTSGSFHEQYF
>few|TRBV3-1|TRBD1|TRBJ2-7
TGTGCCAGCAGCCAAGATTGGAACGGGACAGACTACGAGCAGTACTTC
CASSQDWNGTDYEQYF
>many|TRBV20-1|TRBD2|TRBJ2-1
TGCAGTGCTCTCCTCAGCGGGAGGGCCAATGAGCAGTTCTTC
CSALLSGRANEQFF
>NA|TRBV27|TRBD2|TRBJ2-7
TGTGCCAGCAGTTTCGGGGGGGCCCCTGGATACGAGCAGTACTTC
CASSFGGAPGYEQYF
>NA|TRBV10-3|NA|TRBJ2-7
TGTGCCATCAGTGACCCTAGGCAGACAGAACAGTACTTC
CAISDPRQTEQYF
>NA|TRBV2|NA|TRBJ1-1
TGTGCCAGGATCAAGGACCCCGTGTCTGAAGCTTTCTTT
CARIKDPVSEAFF
>many|TRBV28|NA|TRBJ2-7
TGTGCCACAGAGACTTCTCCCGACGAGCAGTACTTC
CATETSPDEQYF
>many|TRBV10-3|NA|TRBJ2-1
TGTGCCATCAGTGAGCCAAACCGCGACCCGCACAATGAGCAGTTCTTC
CAISEPNRDPHNEQFF
>many|TRBV5-1|NA|TRBJ1-5
TGCGCCAGCAGCTTGGCCGAGGGTCTTCAGCCCCAGCATTTT
CASSLAEGLQPQHF
>NA|TRBV15|NA|TRBJ2-7
TGTGCCACCAGCGACCCGGGACTTCACGCATACGAGCAGTACTTC
CATSDPGLHAYEQYF
>many|TRBV10-1|NA|TRBJ2-3
TGCGCCAGCAGTGGAGTGACAGATACGCAGTATTTT
CASSGVTDTQYF
>many|TRBV12-3/TRBV12-4|NA|TRBJ2-3
TGTGCCAGCAGTTTCTCGGCAGATACGCAGTATTTT
CASSFSADTQYF
>many|TRBV12-3/TRBV12-4|NA|TRBJ1-5
TGTGCCAGCAGTTCCGACATCACCTATAGCAATCAGCCCCAGCATTTT
CASSSDITYSNQPQHF
>NA|TRBV27|NA|TRBJ2-3
TGTGCCAGCAGTTTACCGGGGATATTCACAGATACGCAGTATTTT
CASSLPGIFTDTQYF
>many|TRBV28|NA|TRBJ2-3
TGTGCCAGCAGAACAGCGAAAGGCACAGATACGCAGTATTTT
CASRTAKGTDTQYF
>NA|TRBV27|NA|TRBJ2-3
TGTGCCACCTCCGACGGTTGGGGAATTCCCCTTAGCACAGATACGCAGTATTTT
CATSDGWGIPLSTDTQYF
>many|TRBV19|NA|TRBJ1-5
TGTGCCAGTAGTTCACTGATCGACATTAGCAATCAGCCCCAGCATTTT
CASSSLIDISNQPQHF
>many|TRBV2|NA|TRBJ1-6
TGTGCCAGCAGTGAAAGGACGATTAATTCACCCCTCCACTTT
CASSERTINSPLHF
>NA|TRBV13|NA|TRBJ2-7
TGTGCCAGCAGCTTAGGGGACCGCTCCCTTTACGAGCAGTACTTC
CASSLGDRSLYEQYF
>many|TRBV4-2|NA|TRBJ2-7
TGTGCCAGCAGCCAAGAAAACGAGGCCCCCTACGAGCAGTACTTC
CASSQENEAPYEQYF
>many|TRBV29-1|NA|TRBJ1-5
TGCAGCGTTGCAGGGGTTGGTCAGCCCCAGCATTTT
CSVAGVGQPQHF
>few|TRBV9|NA|TRBJ2-1
TGTGCCAGCAGCGACCAGTATGAGCAGTTCTTC
CASSDQYEQFF
>many|TRBV20-1|NA|TRBJ1-2
TGCAGTGCTAGTTCCCTGGACCGAACAGTAGGCGGCTACACCTTC
CSASSLDRTVGGYTF
>many|TRBV11-1|NA|TRBJ2-2
TGTGCCAGCAGCTTAACGGACAATCCTAACACCGGGGAGCTGTTTTTT
CASSLTDNPNTGELFF
>few|TRBV18|TRBD1|TRBJ2-7
TGTGCCAGCTCACCCCCGGGACAGGGTTTCTACGAGCAGTACTTC
CASSPPGQGFYEQYF
>many|TRBV6-6|NA|TRBJ1-1
TGTGCCAGCAGTTACGGAGCGGGGACTGAAGCTTTCTTT
CASSYGAGTEAFF